One TCR beta chain is described in this entry. Its antigen is unidentified. TCRdb reprocessed the reads with MiXCR, giving one entry per CDR3 protein. Altogether roughly 350,000 distinct CDR3 sequences are present, approximately 35% being singletons, with the ten largest covering around an eighth. The sample is drawn from a study of T cell repertoires in cytomegalovirus infection. Study-wide points: Cumulative public TCR beta family frequency identified CMV carriers with the relevant HLA.

The CDR3 extends over 16 amino acids. The germline gives CDR1 SGHVS, CDR2 FQNEAQ. Between the trimmed V and J ends, which lost 4 bases and 8 bases, there was a span of 18 bases. The V gene is TRBV7-8, the J gene TRBJ1-6; D unclear. The sequence came from a human donor in good health (CMV status not recorded). Some clones in this sample may be carry-over from other donors' samples. The sample here was cultured PBMCs, taken from culture after CMV antigen stimulation. The CDR3 DNA reads TGTGCCAGCAGCTCGCACTACCGGGAGGTGGATTCACCCCTCCACTTT. Its protein is CASSSHYREVDSPLHF.